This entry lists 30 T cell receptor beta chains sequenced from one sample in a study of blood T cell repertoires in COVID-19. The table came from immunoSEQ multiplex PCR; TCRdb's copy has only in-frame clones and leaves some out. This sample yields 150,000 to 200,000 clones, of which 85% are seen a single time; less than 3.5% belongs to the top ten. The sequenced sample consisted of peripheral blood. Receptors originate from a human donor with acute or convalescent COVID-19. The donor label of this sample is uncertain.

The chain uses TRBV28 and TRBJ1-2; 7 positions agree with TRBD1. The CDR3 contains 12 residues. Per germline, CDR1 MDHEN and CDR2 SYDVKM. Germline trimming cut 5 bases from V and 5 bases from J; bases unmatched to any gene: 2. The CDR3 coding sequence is TGTGCCAGCAGTGGGACAGTATATGGCTACACCTTC. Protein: CASSGTVYGYTF.

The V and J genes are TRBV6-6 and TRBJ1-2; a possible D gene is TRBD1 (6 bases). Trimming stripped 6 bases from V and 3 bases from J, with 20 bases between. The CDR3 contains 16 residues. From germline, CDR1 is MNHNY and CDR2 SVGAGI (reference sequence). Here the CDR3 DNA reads TGTGCCAGCAGGACCCGAAGGTTGGGGGCCGACTATGGCTACACCTTC. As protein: CASRTRRLGADYGYTF.

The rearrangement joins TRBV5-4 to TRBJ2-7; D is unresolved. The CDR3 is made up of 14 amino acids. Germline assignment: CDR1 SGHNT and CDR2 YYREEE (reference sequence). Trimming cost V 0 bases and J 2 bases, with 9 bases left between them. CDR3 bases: TGTGCCAGCAGCTTGGGCGGAGAAACCTACGAGCAGTACTTC. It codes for CASSLGGETYEQYF.

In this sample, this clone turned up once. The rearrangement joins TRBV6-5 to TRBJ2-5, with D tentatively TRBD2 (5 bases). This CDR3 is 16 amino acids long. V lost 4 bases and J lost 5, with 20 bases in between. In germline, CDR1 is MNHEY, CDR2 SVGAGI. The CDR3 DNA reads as TGTGCCAGCAGTTCTTGGCAGCTCCGGAAGCGGGAGACCCAGTACTTC. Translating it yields CASSSWQLRKRETQYF.

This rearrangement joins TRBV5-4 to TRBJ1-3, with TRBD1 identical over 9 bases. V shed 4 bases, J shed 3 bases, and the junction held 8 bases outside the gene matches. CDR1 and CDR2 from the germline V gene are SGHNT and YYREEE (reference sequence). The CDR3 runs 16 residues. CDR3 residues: CASSLPTGGDGNTIYF. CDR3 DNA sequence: TGTGCCAGCAGCCTCCCGACAGGGGGTGATGGAAACACCATATATTTT.

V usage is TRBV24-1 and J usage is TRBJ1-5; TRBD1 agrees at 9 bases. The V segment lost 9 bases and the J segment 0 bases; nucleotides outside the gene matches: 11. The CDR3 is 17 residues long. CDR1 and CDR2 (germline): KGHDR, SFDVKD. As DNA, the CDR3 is TGTGCCACCGGTCCCCGGACAGGGGCTTTTAGCAATCAGCCCCAGCATTTT. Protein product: CATGPRTGAFSNQPQHF.

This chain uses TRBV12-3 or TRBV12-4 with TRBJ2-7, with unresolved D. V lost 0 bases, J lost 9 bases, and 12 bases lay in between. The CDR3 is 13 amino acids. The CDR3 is CASSLAPPAGQYF. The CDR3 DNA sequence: TGTGCCAGCAGTTTAGCCCCCCCCGCAGGGCAGTACTTC.

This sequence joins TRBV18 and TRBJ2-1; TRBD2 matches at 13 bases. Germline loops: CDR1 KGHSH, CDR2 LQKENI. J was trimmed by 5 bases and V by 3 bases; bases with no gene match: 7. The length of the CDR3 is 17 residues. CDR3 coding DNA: TGTGCCAGCTCACCCTTCATGGGGACTAGCGGGGACAATGAGCAGTTCTTC. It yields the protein CASSPFMGTSGDNEQFF.

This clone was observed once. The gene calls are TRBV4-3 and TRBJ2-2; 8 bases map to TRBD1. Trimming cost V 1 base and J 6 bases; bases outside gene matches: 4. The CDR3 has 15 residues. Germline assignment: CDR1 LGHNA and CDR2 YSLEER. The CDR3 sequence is CASSQADRVAGELFF. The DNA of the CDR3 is TGCGCCAGCAGCCAAGCGGACAGGGTTGCCGGGGAGCTGTTTTTT.

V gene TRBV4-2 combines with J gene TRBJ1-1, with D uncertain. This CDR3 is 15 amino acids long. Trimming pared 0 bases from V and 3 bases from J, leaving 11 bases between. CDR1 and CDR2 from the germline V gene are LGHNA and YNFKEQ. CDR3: CASSQDGNSHTEAFF. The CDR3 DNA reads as TGTGCCAGCAGCCAAGATGGAAACAGCCACACTGAAGCTTTCTTT.

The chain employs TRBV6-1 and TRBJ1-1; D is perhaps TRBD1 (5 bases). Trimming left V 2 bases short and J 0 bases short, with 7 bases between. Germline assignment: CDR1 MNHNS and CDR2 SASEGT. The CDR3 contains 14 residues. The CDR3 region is CASSEQGLNTEAFF. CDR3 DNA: TGTGCCAGCAGTGAACAGGGTCTGAACACTGAAGCTTTCTTT.

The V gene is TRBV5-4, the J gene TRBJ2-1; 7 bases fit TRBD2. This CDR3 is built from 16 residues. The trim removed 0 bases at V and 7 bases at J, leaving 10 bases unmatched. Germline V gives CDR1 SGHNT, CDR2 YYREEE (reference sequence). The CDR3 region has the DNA TGTGCCAGCAGCTTGGCATCGGGGGGTAGGAATAATGAGCAGTTCTTC. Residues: CASSLASGGRNNEQFF. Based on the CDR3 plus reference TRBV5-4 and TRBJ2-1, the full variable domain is ETGVTQSPTHLIKTRGQQVTLRCSSQSGHNTVSWYQQALGQGPQFIFQYYREEENGRGNFPPRFSGLQFPNYSSELNVNALELDDSALYLCASSLASGGRNNEQFFGPGTRLTVL.

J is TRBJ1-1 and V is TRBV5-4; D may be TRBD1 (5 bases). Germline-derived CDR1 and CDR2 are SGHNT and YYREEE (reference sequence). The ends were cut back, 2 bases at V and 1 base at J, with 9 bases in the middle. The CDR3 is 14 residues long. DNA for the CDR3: TGTGCCAGCAGCTTAACGCAGGGGAACACTGAAGCTTTCTTT. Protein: CASSLTQGNTEAFF.

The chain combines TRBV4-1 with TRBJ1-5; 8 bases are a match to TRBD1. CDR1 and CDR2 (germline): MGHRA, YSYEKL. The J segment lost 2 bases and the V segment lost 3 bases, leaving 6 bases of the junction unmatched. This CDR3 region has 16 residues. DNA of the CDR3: TGCGCCAGCAGCCATTTCCCGGGACAGGGCAATCAGCCCCAGCATTTT. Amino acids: CASSHFPGQGNQPQHF.

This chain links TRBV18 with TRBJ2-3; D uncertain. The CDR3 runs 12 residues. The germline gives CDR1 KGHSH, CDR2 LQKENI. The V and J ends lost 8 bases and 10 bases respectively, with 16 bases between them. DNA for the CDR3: TGTGCCAGCCCAACCTCCGGCGGCGCGCAGTATTTT. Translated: CASPTSGGAQYF.

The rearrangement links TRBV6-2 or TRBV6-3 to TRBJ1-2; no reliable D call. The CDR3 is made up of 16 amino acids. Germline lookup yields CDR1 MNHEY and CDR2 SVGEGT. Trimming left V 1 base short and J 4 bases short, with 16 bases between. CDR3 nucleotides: TGTGCCAGCAGTTACTATCGCTCAGTTCCAGTCTATGGCTACACCTTC. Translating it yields CASSYYRSVPVYGYTF.

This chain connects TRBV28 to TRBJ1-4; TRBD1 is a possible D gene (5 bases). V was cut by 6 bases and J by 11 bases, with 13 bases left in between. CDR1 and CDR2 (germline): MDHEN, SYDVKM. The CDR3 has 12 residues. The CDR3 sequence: CASSFATVKLFF. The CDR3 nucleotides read TGTGCCAGCAGCTTCGCGACAGTTAAACTGTTTTTT.

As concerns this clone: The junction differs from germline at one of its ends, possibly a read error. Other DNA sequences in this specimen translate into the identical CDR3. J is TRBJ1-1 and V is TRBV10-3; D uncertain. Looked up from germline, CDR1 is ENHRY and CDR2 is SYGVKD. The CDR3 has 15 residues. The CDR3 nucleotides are TGCGCCATCAGCGCGACAACAAGGATGAACACTGAAGCTTTCTTT. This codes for CAISATTRMNTEAFF.

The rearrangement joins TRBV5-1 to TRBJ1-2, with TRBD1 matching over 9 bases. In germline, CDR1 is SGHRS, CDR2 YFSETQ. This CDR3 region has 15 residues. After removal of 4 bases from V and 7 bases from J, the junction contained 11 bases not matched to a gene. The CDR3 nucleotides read TGCGCCAGCAGCGCCACCGGGACAGGGATTAGTGGCTACACCTTC. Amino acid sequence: CASSATGTGISGYTF.

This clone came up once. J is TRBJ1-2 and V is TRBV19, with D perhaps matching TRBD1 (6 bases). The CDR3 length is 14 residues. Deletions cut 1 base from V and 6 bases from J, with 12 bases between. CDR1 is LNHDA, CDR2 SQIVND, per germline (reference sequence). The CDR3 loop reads CASSIGVPGDGYTF. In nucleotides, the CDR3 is TGTGCCAGTAGTATAGGTGTGCCAGGGGATGGCTACACCTTC. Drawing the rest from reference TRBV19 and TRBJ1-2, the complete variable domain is DGGITQSPKYLFRKEGQNVTLSCEQNLNHDAMYWYRQDPGQGLRLIYYSQIVNDFQKGDIAEGYSVSREKKESFPLTVTSAQKNPTAFYLCASSIGVPGDGYTFGSGTRLTVV.

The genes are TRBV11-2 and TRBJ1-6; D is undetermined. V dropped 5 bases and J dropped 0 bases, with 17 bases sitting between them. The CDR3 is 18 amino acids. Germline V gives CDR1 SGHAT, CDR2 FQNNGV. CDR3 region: CASSLTQNAGSYNSPLHF. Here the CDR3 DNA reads TGTGCCAGCAGCCTGACTCAAAACGCGGGCTCCTATAATTCACCCCTCCACTTT.

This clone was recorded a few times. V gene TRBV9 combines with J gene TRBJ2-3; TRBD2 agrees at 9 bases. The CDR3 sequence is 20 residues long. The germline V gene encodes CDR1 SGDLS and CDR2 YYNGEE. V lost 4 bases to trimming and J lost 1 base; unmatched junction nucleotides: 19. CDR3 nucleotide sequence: TGTGCCAGCAGCCTCATAGGTGGTAGCGGGGGTGCCTCTGGCACAGATACGCAGTATTTT. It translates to CASSLIGGSGGASGTDTQYF.

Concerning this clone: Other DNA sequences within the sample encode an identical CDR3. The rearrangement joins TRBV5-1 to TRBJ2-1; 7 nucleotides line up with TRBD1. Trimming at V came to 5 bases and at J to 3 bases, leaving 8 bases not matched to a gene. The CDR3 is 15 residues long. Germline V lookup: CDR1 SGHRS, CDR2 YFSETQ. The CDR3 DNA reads TGCGCCAGCAGTTTTTCCGGGACAGACTACAATGAGCAGTTCTTC. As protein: CASSFSGTDYNEQFF.

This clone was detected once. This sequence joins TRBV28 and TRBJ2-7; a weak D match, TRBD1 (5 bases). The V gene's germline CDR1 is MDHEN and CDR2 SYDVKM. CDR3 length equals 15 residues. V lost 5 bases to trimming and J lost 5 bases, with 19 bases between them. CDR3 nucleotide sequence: TGTGCCAGCAGTCCCCCAGGGTCCGGTGGGCACGAGCAGTACTTC. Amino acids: CASSPPGSGGHEQYF.

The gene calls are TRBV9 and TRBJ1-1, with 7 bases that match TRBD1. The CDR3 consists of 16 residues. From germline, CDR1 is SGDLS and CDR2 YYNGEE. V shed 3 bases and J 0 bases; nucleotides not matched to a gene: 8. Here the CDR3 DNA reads TGTGCCAGCAGCGCATACGGGACAGACATGAACACTGAAGCTTTCTTT. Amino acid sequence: CASSAYGTDMNTEAFF. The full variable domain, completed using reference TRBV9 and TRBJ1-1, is DSGVTQTPKHLITATGQRVTLRCSPRSGDLSVYWYQQSLDQGLQFLIQYYNGEERAKGNILERFSAQQFPDLHSELNLSSLELGDSALYFCASSAYGTDMNTEAFFGQGTRLTVV.

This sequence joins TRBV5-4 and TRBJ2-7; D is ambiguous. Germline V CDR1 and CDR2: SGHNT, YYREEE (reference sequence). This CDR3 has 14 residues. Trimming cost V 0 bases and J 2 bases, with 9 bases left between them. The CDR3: CASSLGDTAYEQYF. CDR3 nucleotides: TGTGCCAGCAGCTTGGGCGACACAGCCTACGAGCAGTACTTC.

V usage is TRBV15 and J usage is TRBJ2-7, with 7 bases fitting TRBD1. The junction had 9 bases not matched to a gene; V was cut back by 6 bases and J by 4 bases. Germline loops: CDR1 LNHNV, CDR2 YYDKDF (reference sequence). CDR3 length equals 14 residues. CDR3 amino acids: CATSRGQPSYEQYF. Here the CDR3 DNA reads TGTGCCACCAGTAGGGGACAGCCCTCATACGAGCAGTACTTC.

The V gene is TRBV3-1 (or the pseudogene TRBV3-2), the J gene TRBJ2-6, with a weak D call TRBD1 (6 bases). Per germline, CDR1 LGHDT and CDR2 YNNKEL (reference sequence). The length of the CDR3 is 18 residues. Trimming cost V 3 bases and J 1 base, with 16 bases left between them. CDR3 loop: CASSHQGRTLSGANVLTF. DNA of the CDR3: TGTGCCAGCAGCCATCAGGGGCGGACTCTTTCTGGGGCCAACGTCCTGACTTTC.

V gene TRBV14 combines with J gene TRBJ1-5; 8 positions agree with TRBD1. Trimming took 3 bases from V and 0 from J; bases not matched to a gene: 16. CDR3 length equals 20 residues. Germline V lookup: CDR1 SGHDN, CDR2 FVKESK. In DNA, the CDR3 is TGTGCCAGCAGCCAGAAGACGGGACAGGCCGTGGGTTATAGCAATCAGCCCCAGCATTTT. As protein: CASSQKTGQAVGYSNQPQHF.

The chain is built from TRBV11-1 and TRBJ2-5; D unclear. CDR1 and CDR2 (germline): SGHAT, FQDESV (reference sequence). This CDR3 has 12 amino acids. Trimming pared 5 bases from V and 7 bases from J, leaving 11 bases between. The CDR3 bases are TGTGCCAGCAGCCTGCCTTCGGGGACCCAGTACTTC. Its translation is CASSLPSGTQYF. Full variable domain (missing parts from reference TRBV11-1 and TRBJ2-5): EAEVAQSPRYKITEKSQAVAFWCDPISGHATLYWYRQILGQGPELLVQFQDESVVDDSQLPKDRFSAERLKGVDSTLKIQPAELGDSAMYLCASSLPSGTQYFGPGTRLLVL.